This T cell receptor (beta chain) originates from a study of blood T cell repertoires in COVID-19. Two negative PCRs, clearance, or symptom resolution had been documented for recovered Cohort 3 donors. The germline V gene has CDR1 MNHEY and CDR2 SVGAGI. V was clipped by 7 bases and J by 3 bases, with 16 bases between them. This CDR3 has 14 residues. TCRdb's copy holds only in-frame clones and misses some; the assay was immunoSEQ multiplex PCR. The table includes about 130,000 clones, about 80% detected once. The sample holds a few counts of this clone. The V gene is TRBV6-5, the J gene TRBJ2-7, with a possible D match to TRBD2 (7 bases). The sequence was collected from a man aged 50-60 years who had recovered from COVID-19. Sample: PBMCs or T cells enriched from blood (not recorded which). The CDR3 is CASKEGGGDYEQYF. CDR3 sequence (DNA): TGTGCCAGCAAGGAGGGAGGGGGGGACTACGAGCAGTACTTC.